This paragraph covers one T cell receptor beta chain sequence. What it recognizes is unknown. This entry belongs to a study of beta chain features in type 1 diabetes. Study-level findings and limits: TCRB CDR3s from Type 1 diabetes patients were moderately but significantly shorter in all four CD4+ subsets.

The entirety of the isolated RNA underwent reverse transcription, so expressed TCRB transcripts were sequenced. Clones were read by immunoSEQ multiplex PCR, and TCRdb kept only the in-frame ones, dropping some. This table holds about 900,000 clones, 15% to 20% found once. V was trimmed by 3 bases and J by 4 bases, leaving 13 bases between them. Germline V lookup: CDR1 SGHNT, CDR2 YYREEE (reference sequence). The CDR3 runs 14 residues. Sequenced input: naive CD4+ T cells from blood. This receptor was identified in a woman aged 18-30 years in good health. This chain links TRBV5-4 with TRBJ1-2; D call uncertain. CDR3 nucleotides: TGTGCCAGCAGCTCCGGAGTCCGCGGCTATGGCTACACCTTC. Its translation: CASSSGVRGYGYTF.